The subject of this entry is one T cell receptor (beta chain). The antigen is unknown. Three rounds of nested PCR, following a modified ARM-PCR protocol, produced the TCRbeta library. TCRdb re-analysed the multiplex PCR reads in MiXCR, keeping a single row per CDR3 protein. The data hold 45,000 or so distinct CDR3 sequences, with roughly 62% observed a single time. The data were taken from a study of tumor and adjacent non-tumor tissue in lung cancer. Background on the study: Millions of productive TCRbeta reads were obtained per sample on average.

CDR1 and CDR2 (germline): SQVTM, ANQGSEA. The CDR3 consists of 15 residues. The template was RNA from unsorted bulk tissue. More than 3 cm separated this lung sample from the edge of the tumor. The study, taken as a whole, reports: Compared with tumor, normal lung showed significantly lower TCR diversity. Tumor repertoires had a smaller top 100 clone share than normal lung.

Sequenced sample: distant non-tumor lung tissue. The rearrangement links TRBV29-1 to TRBJ2-3, with D perhaps TRBD1 (5 bases). Matching the DNA end better, TRBJ1-5 makes the J call doubtful. The TCR sequence derives from a woman aged 40 to 49 with non-small cell lung cancer. As DNA, the CDR3 is TGCAGCGTTTTACTAGCGGGGGGAATCACAGATACGCAGCATTTT. As protein: CSVLLAGGITDTQHF.